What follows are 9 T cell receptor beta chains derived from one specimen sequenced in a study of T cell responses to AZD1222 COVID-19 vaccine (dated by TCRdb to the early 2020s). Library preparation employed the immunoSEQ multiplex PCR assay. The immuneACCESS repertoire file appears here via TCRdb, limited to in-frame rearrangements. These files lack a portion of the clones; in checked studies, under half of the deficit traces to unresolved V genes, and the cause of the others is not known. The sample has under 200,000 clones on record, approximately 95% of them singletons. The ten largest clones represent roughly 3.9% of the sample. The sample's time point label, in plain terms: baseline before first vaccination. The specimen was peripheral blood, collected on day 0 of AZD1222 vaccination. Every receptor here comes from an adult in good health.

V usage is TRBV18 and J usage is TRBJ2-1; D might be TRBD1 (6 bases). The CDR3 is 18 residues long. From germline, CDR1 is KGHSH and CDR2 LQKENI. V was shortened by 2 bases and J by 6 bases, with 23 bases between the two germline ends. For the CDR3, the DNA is TGTGCCAGCTCACCATCAAGTTACAGGGCCTCCGCGGGCAATGAGCAGTTCTTC. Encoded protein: CASSPSSYRASAGNEQFF. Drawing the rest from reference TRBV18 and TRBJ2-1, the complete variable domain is NAGVMQNPRHLVRRRGQEARLRCSPMKGHSHVYWYRQLPEEGLKFMVYLQKENIIDESGMPKERFSAEFPKEGPSILRIQQVVRGDSAAYFCASSPSSYRASAGNEQFFGPGTRLTVL.

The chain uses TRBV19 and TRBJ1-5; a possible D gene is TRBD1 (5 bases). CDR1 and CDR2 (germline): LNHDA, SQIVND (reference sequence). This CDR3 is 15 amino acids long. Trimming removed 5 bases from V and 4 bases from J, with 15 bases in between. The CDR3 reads CASSYQNRMNQPQHF. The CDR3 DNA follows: TGTGCCAGTAGTTACCAGAACAGGATGAATCAGCCCCAGCATTTT.

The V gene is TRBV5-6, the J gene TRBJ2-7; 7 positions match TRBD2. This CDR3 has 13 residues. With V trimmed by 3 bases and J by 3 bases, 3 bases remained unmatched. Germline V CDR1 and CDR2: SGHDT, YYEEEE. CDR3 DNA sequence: TGTGCCAGCAGCTCAGGACTAGTCTACGAGCAGTACTTC. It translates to CASSSGLVYEQYF. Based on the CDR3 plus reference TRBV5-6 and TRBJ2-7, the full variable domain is DAGVTQSPTHLIKTRGQQVTLRCSPKSGHDTVSWYQQALGQGPQFIFQYYEEEERQRGNFPDRFSGHQFPNYSSELNVNALLLGDSALYLCASSSGLVYEQYFGPGTRLTVT.

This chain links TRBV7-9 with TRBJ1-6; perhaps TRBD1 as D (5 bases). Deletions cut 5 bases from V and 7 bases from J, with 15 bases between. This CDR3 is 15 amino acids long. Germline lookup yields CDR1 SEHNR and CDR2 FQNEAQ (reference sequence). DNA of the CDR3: TGTGCCAGCAGCCCGGGGGGATTTGGAAATTCACCCCTCCACTTT. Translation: CASSPGGFGNSPLHF.

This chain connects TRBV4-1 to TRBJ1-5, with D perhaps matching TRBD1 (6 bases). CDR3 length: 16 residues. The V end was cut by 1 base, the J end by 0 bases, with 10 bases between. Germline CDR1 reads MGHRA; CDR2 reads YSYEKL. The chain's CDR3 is CASSQVRGASNQPQHF. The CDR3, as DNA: TGCGCCAGCAGCCAAGTGCGGGGGGCTAGCAATCAGCCCCAGCATTTT.

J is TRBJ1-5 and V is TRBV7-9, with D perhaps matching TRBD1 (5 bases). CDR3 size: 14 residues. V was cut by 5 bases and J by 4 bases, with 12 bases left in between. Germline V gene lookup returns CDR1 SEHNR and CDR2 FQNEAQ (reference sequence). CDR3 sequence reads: CASSPGAGNQPQHF. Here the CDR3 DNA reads TGTGCCAGCAGCCCCGGGGCAGGGAATCAGCCCCAGCATTTT.

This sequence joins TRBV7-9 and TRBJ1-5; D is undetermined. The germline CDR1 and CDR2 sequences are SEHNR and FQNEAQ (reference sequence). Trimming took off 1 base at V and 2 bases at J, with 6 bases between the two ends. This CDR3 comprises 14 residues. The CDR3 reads CASSLGRGNQPQHF. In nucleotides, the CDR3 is TGTGCCAGCAGCTTAGGGAGGGGCAATCAGCCCCAGCATTTT.

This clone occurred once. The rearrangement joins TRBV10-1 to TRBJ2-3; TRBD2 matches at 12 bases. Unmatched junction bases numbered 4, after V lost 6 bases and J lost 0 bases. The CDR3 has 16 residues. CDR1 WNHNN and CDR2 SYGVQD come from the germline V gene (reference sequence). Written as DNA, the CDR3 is TGCGCCAGCAGGTCCGGACTAGCGGGAAGCACAGATACGCAGTATTTT. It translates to CASRSGLAGSTDTQYF.

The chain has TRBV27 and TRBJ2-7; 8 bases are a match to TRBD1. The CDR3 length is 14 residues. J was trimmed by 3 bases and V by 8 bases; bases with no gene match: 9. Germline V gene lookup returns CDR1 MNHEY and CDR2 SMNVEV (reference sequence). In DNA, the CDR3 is TGTGCCAGCGGGAAAGACAGGGGTATCTACGAGCAGTACTTC. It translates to CASGKDRGIYEQYF.